The TCR beta chain described here comes from a study of blood T cells in healthy people across ages. This clonotype appeared a single time. Primers used in a second PCR of roughly 7 to 12 cycles were a sample-barcoded 5' primer and a J-beta primer mix. TCRdb independently ran MiXCR on the 5' RACE reads; one entry per CDR3 protein. The sample lists more than 900,000 distinct CDR3 sequences, less than 25% occurring once. The same data also went into a second study, on T cells of mothers and their children. That publication notes: Mothers and children who were related shared slightly more overlap than unrelated pairs, but not significantly more.

The receptor comes from a girl aged 2 to 9 in good health. Material: blood.

CDR3 residues: CSAVLAGSSYNEQFF. The CDR3 DNA reads as TGCAGTGCTGTCCTAGCGGGGAGCTCCTACAATGAGCAGTTCTTC. The chain carries TRBV20-1 and TRBJ2-1, with 9 bases lining up with TRBD2. The V segment lost 5 bases and the J segment 0 bases; nucleotides outside the gene matches: 5. The CDR3 length is 15 residues. Germline V gene lookup returns CDR1 DFQATT and CDR2 SNEGSKA (reference sequence).